These 13 T cell receptor beta chains share one sample of origin, sequenced in a study of technical replicates of blood from a few donors. TCRdb's copy holds only in-frame clones and misses some; the assay was immunoSEQ multiplex PCR. The sample has over 55,000 clones; just under 95% are singletons. What was sequenced was PBMCs. These receptors originate from a human donor in good health. Some clones in this sample may be carry-over from other donors' samples.

This CDR3 is CAWNTGSTEAFF. In nucleotides, the CDR3 is TGTGCCTGGAACACAGGGAGCACTGAAGCTTTCTTT. This chain connects TRBV30 to TRBJ1-1; perhaps TRBD1 as D (6 bases). V was cut by 4 bases and J by 4 bases, with 10 bases left in between. Germline V gives CDR1 GTSNPN, CDR2 SVGIG (reference sequence). The CDR3 is 12 amino acids.

The chain recombines TRBV7-9 with TRBJ2-7; 7 bases map to TRBD2. V gave up 3 bases and J gave up 1 base; unmatched junction bases: 6. CDR1 is SEHNR, CDR2 FQNEAQ, per germline (reference sequence). CDR3 size: 15 residues. The CDR3 region is CASSFPASGSYEQYF. Here the CDR3 DNA reads TGTGCCAGCAGCTTCCCGGCTAGCGGATCCTACGAGCAGTACTTC.

The chain carries TRBV19 and TRBJ2-2, with 8 nucleotides matching TRBD1. Trimming at V came to 5 bases and at J to 1 base, leaving 3 bases not matched to a gene. Germline V gene lookup returns CDR1 LNHDA and CDR2 SQIVND (reference sequence). The CDR3 has 15 residues. CDR3 nucleotides: TGTGCCAGTAGTTCGGACAGGGTGAACACCGGGGAGCTGTTTTTT. Translation gives CASSSDRVNTGELFF. Full variable domain (outside the CDR3, taken from reference TRBV19 and TRBJ2-2): DGGITQSPKYLFRKEGQNVTLSCEQNLNHDAMYWYRQDPGQGLRLIYYSQIVNDFQKGDIAEGYSVSREKKESFPLTVTSAQKNPTAFYLCASSSDRVNTGELFFGEGSRLTVL.

V and J are TRBV5-1 and TRBJ2-5; 10 positions agree with TRBD1. V lost 0 bases, J lost 1 base, and 0 bases stayed unmatched. This CDR3 has 15 residues. The germline gives CDR1 SGHRS, CDR2 YFSETQ. DNA for the CDR3: TGCGCCAGCAGCTTGGGGACAGGGGGCCAAGAGACCCAGTACTTC. Translated: CASSLGTGGQETQYF.

The chain links TRBV5-1 to TRBJ2-7, with D maybe TRBD2 (6 bases). The CDR3 sequence is 14 residues long. Germline V gene data show CDR1 as SGHRS and CDR2 as YFSETQ. V shed 3 bases and J shed 0 bases, with 10 bases lying between them. This CDR3 reads CASSSGLLSYEQYF. DNA of the CDR3: TGCGCCAGCAGCTCGGGACTCCTCTCCTACGAGCAGTACTTC.

The rearrangement uses TRBV5-4 and TRBJ1-1, with D uncertain. Trimming took off 6 bases at V and 5 bases at J, with 14 bases between the two ends. CDR1 and CDR2 from the germline V gene are SGHNT and YYREEE (reference sequence). This CDR3 contains 13 residues. This chain's CDR3 is CASTNPPGTEAFF. The CDR3 bases are TGTGCCAGCACCAACCCCCCGGGGACTGAAGCTTTCTTT.

The chain is built from TRBV6-5 and TRBJ2-2; 10 positions match TRBD1. Germline V gene lookup returns CDR1 MNHEY and CDR2 SVGAGI. J lost 7 bases, V lost 5 bases, and 7 bases had no gene match. CDR3 length: 15 amino acids. CDR3 protein: CASSPGTGDGGELFF. Written as DNA, the CDR3 is TGTGCCAGCAGTCCCGGGACAGGGGATGGCGGGGAGCTGTTTTTT.

The gene calls are TRBV5-1 and TRBJ2-3; D is undetermined. The CDR3 extends over 12 amino acids. Between the trimmed V and J ends, which lost 4 bases and 1 base, there was a span of 4 bases. Germline V gene data show CDR1 as SGHRS and CDR2 as YFSETQ. This CDR3 reads CASSRGTDTQYF. CDR3 DNA: TGCGCCAGCAGCCGCGGCACAGATACGCAGTATTTT.

This clone was seen just once. This rearrangement joins TRBV7-8 to TRBJ2-3, with 16 nucleotides matching TRBD2. The CDR3 spans 18 residues. The V gene's germline CDR1 is SGHVS and CDR2 FQNEAQ. Trimming took 5 bases from V and 0 from J; bases not matched to a gene: 5. This CDR3 reads CASSPGTSGGVSTDTQYF. DNA of the CDR3: TGTGCCAGCAGCCCCGGGACTAGCGGGGGGGTAAGCACAGATACGCAGTATTTT.

The chain recombines TRBV2 with TRBJ2-7; D unclear. The CDR3 is 15 residues long. V was shortened by 2 bases and J by 0 bases, with 11 bases between the two germline ends. CDR1 SNHLY and CDR2 FYNNEI come from the germline V gene. The CDR3 spells CASSESQVSSYEQYF. The DNA of the CDR3 is TGTGCCAGCAGTGAATCGCAGGTTAGCTCCTACGAGCAGTACTTC. The full variable domain, its missing parts supplied by reference TRBV2 and TRBJ2-7, is EPEVTQTPSHQVTQMGQEVILRCVPISNHLYFYWYRQILGQKVEFLVSFYNNEISEKSEIFDDQFSVERPDGSNFTLKIRSTKLEDSAMYFCASSESQVSSYEQYFGPGTRLTVT.

About this clone itself: The same CDR3 is also encoded by other DNA sequences in this sample. The chain carries TRBV5-1 and TRBJ2-1; 7 bases are a match to TRBD2. J gave up 4 bases and V 3 bases, and 4 bases lay outside the gene matches. In germline, CDR1 is SGHRS, CDR2 YFSETQ. This CDR3 spans 14 amino acids. The DNA for the CDR3 is TGCGCCAGCAGCTCTAGCGGCGGATACAATGAGCAGTTCTTC. This translates into CASSSSGGYNEQFF.

The chain recombines TRBV9 with TRBJ1-2; the D is unclear. The CDR3 length is 16 residues. CDR1 SGDLS and CDR2 YYNGEE come from the germline V gene. V was cut by 4 bases and J by 4 bases, with 20 bases left in between. The CDR3 protein is CASSQLENTGIYGYTF. The CDR3 DNA reads TGTGCCAGCAGCCAATTAGAAAACACGGGAATCTATGGCTACACCTTC.

The chain joins TRBV7-3 to TRBJ2-3; maybe TRBD2 (5 bases). Per the germline V gene, CDR1 is SGHTA and CDR2 is FQGTGA. Deletions cut 5 bases from V and 1 base from J, with 13 bases between. The CDR3 contains 15 residues. DNA of the CDR3: TGTGCCAGCAGCCCGCGCGGGCTACGCACAGATACGCAGTATTTT. This translates into CASSPRGLRTDTQYF.